Reported below is one TCR beta chain. Time point noted: blood at routine non-recurrence follow-up after resection. The input material, whole RNA from tumor, nontumor lung or frozen PBMC, was sequenced unsorted. Trimming removed 0 bases from V and 4 bases from J, with 12 bases in between. CDR3 length: 15 residues. Germline V CDR1 and CDR2: MNHEY, SMNVEV (reference sequence). TCRdb re-derived calls from the 5' RACE reads in MiXCR, one entry per CDR3 protein. The table records fewer than 25,000 distinct CDR3 sequences, around 9.6% of them present only once. This sample stems from a study of spatial heterogeneity in lung cancer.

The origin of this receptor is a male donor with early-stage non-small cell lung cancer. The source was PBMCs, collected at follow-up. The rearrangement links TRBV27 to TRBJ1-2; no firm D call. In nucleotides, the CDR3 is TGTGCCAGCAGTTTATCTCCTGGAGCTCCCTATGGCTACACCTTC. It yields the protein CASSLSPGAPYGYTF.